The rows below give T cell receptor beta chains drawn from one sample of a study of T cell clusters in autoimmune cytopenias. TCRdb re-analyzed the multiplex PCR reads; it lists each CDR3 protein once, without DNA. The repertoire table contains fewer than 3,000 distinct CDR3 sequences. The sample was peripheral blood. Receptors were obtained from a human donor with an autoimmune cytopenia, with autoimmune hepatitis or in good health (not recorded which). Both conserved end residues are part of each CDR3. Fields, in order: J gene, clone size, V gene, CDR3 protein. Part of the rows lack a size; the others show once, few, many or a class for expanded clones.

TRBJ2-5 | large | TRBV10-2 | CASSPLPDSQETQYF
TRBJ1-2 | medium-sized | TRBV10-3 | CAISDSGQANYGYTF
TRBJ2-7 | medium-sized | TRBV5-1 | CASSLEPGGFYEQYF
TRBJ1-1 | medium-sized | TRBV5-4 | CASSPQFGGDTEAFF
TRBJ2-1 | medium-sized | TRBV30 | CAWTGYNEQFF
TRBJ2-4 | - | TRBV20-1 | CSARTSRNIQYF
TRBJ1-1 | - | TRBV5-1 | CASSTGQGNTEAFF
TRBJ1-2 | - | TRBV28 | CASSSGTVNVRGYTF
TRBJ2-3 | - | TRBV5-1 | CASSPGRGTTDTQYF
TRBJ2-3 | large | TRBV7-9 | CASSHLAASGGDTQYF
TRBJ2-5 | medium-sized | TRBV28 | CASSGPDRTQYF
TRBJ2-7 | - | TRBV30 | CAAGGVSYEQYF
TRBJ2-1 | - | TRBV27 | CASTLGLRGASYNEQFF
TRBJ1-2 | medium-sized | TRBV11-2 | CASSLLGGRANYGYTF
TRBJ2-7 | medium-sized | TRBV30 | CAWSVMGYEQYF
TRBJ1-1 | - | TRBV20-1 | CSAPGTGGTEAFF
TRBJ2-3 | - | TRBV27 | CASSPPPGGAADTQYF
TRBJ1-1 | medium-sized | TRBV10-3 | CAISEAGRGNTEAFF
TRBJ2-7 | medium-sized | TRBV18 | CASSPGQIYEQYF
TRBJ2-1 | - | TRBV12-3/TRBV12-4 | CASSLLGDSRSNEQFF
TRBJ1-2 | medium-sized | TRBV20-1 | CSARDGTGPNGYTF
TRBJ1-1 | medium-sized | TRBV12-3/TRBV12-4 | CASRGTGSEAFF
TRBJ2-1 | - | TRBV6-2/TRBV6-3 | CASSIVNEQFF
TRBJ2-3 | large | TRBV7-9 | CASSPTDTQYF
TRBJ2-2 | medium-sized | TRBV7-9 | CASSLAGNTGELFF
TRBJ2-1 | - | TRBV11-3 | CASSLDGGSNEQFF
TRBJ2-5 | - | TRBV6-1 | CASTTGGRETQYF
TRBJ1-3 | medium-sized | TRBV5-1 | CASSRGQGAPGNTIYF
TRBJ2-1 | medium-sized | TRBV6-5 | CASSYAIAGESYNEQFF
TRBJ2-7 | medium-sized | TRBV5-5 | CASSLGRLHYEQYF
TRBJ2-7 | - | TRBV25-1 | CASSVSGPYEQYF
TRBJ1-4 | medium-sized | TRBV5-6 | CASSGRAQEKLFF